The TCR beta chain under discussion was sequenced for a study of cytomegalovirus exposure and HLA in healthy donors. The donors were members of the validation cohort comprising 120 subjects, separate from the roughly 600-subject first cohort. CDR3 length: 14 amino acids. CDR1 and CDR2 from the germline V gene are MGHRA and YSYEKL. Trimming shortened V by 4 bases and J by 2 bases, and 11 bases separated the two germline ends. Method: immunoSEQ multiplex PCR; TCRdb's copy keeps in-frame clones and lacks some. The repertoire includes about 97,000 clones, about 94% of them detected once, and 0.89% sits in the top ten.

The sequenced sample consisted of PBMCs. The sequence was obtained from a woman between 18 and 29 years old in good health and CMV-seronegative. The gene calls are TRBV4-1 and TRBJ1-2; D remains ambiguous. DNA of the CDR3: TGCGCCAGCAGCCTCGGAGCGGTAAACTATGGCTACACCTTC. It specifies CASSLGAVNYGYTF.